Listed below are T cell receptor beta chains from one sample, sequenced in a study of shared clonotypes between healthy human individuals. Clones were read by immunoSEQ multiplex PCR, and TCRdb kept only the in-frame ones, dropping some. The sample lists hundreds of thousands of clones; about 95% were seen once. The sample comprised naive CD8+ T cells sorted from blood. The receptors were sampled from a woman aged 30 to 39 in good health. Each CDR3 is given with its conserved first and last residue. The order of the fields is CDR3 length, V gene, J gene, clone size, D gene, CDR3 DNA, CDR3 protein. The D gene is left open where the match is weak. A row's size may be missing; if present it is once, few, many or a size class.

len: 15; v_gene: TRBV13; j_gene: TRBJ2-1; abundance: .; d_gene: .; CDR3nt: TGTGCCAGCAGCCAAACCCCAGTATCGGGGGTCGAGCAGTTCTTC; CDR3aa: CASSQTPVSGVEQFF
len: 15; v_gene: TRBV27; j_gene: TRBJ2-7; abundance: .; d_gene: TRBD2; CDR3nt: TGTGCCAGCAGTTTGGGTCTAGCGGGACCCTACGAGCAGTACTTC; CDR3aa: CASSLGLAGPYEQYF
len: 11; v_gene: TRBV29-1; j_gene: TRBJ1-1; abundance: few; d_gene: .; CDR3nt: TGCAGCGTTGAACGGAACACTGAAGCTTTCTTT; CDR3aa: CSVERNTEAFF
len: 15; v_gene: TRBV19; j_gene: TRBJ2-1; abundance: .; d_gene: .; CDR3nt: TGTGCCAGTATACCCACAGGCGGTTATTACAATGAGCAGTTCTTC; CDR3aa: CASIPTGGYYNEQFF
len: 16; v_gene: TRBV2; j_gene: TRBJ2-7; abundance: .; d_gene: TRBD1; CDR3nt: TGTGCCAGCAGTGAAGTCTCGTCAGGGGGTCGCAACGAGCAGTACTTC; CDR3aa: CASSEVSSGGRNEQYF
len: 14; v_gene: TRBV19; j_gene: TRBJ1-5; abundance: .; d_gene: .; CDR3nt: TGTGCCAGTGGCCCCATCCCCGGGATTCAGCCCCAGCATTTT; CDR3aa: CASGPIPGIQPQHF
len: 20; v_gene: TRBV4-2; j_gene: TRBJ2-2; abundance: .; d_gene: TRBD2; CDR3nt: TGTGCCAGCAGCCAATCCTCCGGGACTAGCGGGGCCCCCTACACCGGGGAGCTGTTTTTT; CDR3aa: CASSQSSGTSGAPYTGELFF
len: 14; v_gene: TRBV5-1; j_gene: TRBJ2-3; abundance: .; d_gene: .; CDR3nt: TGCGCCAGCAGGTGGGAGGTGGGCGCAGATACGCAGTATTTT; CDR3aa: CASRWEVGADTQYF
len: 10; v_gene: TRBV20-1; j_gene: TRBJ1-2; abundance: .; d_gene: .; CDR3nt: TGCAGTGCGGGGGACTATGGCTACACCTTC; CDR3aa: CSAGDYGYTF
len: 15; v_gene: TRBV4-1; j_gene: TRBJ1-5; abundance: .; d_gene: .; CDR3nt: TGCGCCAGCAGCCAAGAGGAAGGGGTCATCCAGCCCCAGCATTTT; CDR3aa: CASSQEEGVIQPQHF
len: 15; v_gene: TRBV5-4; j_gene: TRBJ1-2; abundance: .; d_gene: .; CDR3nt: TGTGCCAGCAGCCAACCACAGGGCCGAGACTATGGCTACACCTTC; CDR3aa: CASSQPQGRDYGYTF
len: 14; v_gene: TRBV25-1; j_gene: TRBJ2-7; abundance: .; d_gene: TRBD2; CDR3nt: TGTGCCAGCAGTCCTCTTGGCGGGAGTTACGAGCAGTACTTC; CDR3aa: CASSPLGGSYEQYF
len: 15; v_gene: TRBV18; j_gene: TRBJ2-5; abundance: .; d_gene: .; CDR3nt: TGTGCCAGCTCACCAAGGACAGAGTACCAAGAGACCCAGTACTTC; CDR3aa: CASSPRTEYQETQYF
len: 14; v_gene: TRBV13; j_gene: TRBJ2-2; abundance: .; d_gene: .; CDR3nt: TGTGCCAGCAGCGCTACCCCAGGGGCCGGGGAGCTGTTTTTT; CDR3aa: CASSATPGAGELFF
len: 16; v_gene: TRBV15; j_gene: TRBJ2-3; abundance: .; d_gene: TRBD1; CDR3nt: TGTGCCACCAGCAGACCGGGACAGGGGAACGAAGATACGCAGTATTTT; CDR3aa: CATSRPGQGNEDTQYF
len: 14; v_gene: TRBV5-1; j_gene: TRBJ1-3; abundance: .; d_gene: TRBD1; CDR3nt: TGCGCCAGCCACCTGGGGACAGGGTCGAACACCATATATTTT; CDR3aa: CASHLGTGSNTIYF
len: 12; v_gene: TRBV27; j_gene: TRBJ1-6; abundance: .; d_gene: .; CDR3nt: TGTGCCAGCAGTGGAGCGGGTTCACCCCTCCACTTT; CDR3aa: CASSGAGSPLHF
len: 13; v_gene: TRBV19; j_gene: TRBJ2-7; abundance: once; d_gene: .; CDR3nt: TGTGCCAGTAGTCCCCGAGTACTTTACGAGCAGTACTTC; CDR3aa: CASSPRVLYEQYF
len: 15; v_gene: TRBV19; j_gene: TRBJ2-2; abundance: .; d_gene: .; CDR3nt: TGTGCCAGTAGCCCAGGGACAACGAACACCGGGGAGCTGTTTTTT; CDR3aa: CASSPGTTNTGELFF
len: 14; v_gene: TRBV19; j_gene: TRBJ1-1; abundance: .; d_gene: .; CDR3nt: TGTGCCAGTAGTATACCGATTAGGGGCGGTGAAGCTTTCTTT; CDR3aa: CASSIPIRGGEAFF
len: 14; v_gene: TRBV28; j_gene: TRBJ1-5; abundance: once; d_gene: .; CDR3nt: TGTGCCAGCAGTTTTTATTCTAGCAATCAGCCCCAGCATTTT; CDR3aa: CASSFYSSNQPQHF
len: 13; v_gene: TRBV27; j_gene: TRBJ1-1; abundance: .; d_gene: .; CDR3nt: TGTGCCAGCAGTTTATTCGCTTACACTGAAGCTTTCTTT; CDR3aa: CASSLFAYTEAFF
len: 16; v_gene: TRBV4-1; j_gene: TRBJ1-5; abundance: .; d_gene: TRBD1; CDR3nt: TGCGCCAGCAGCCACTCGACAGGGGCTAGCAATCAGCCCCAGCATTTT; CDR3aa: CASSHSTGASNQPQHF
len: 14; v_gene: TRBV2; j_gene: TRBJ2-7; abundance: .; d_gene: .; CDR3nt: TGTGCCAGCAGTGAGTCGGGGAGCTCCTACGAGCAGTACTTC; CDR3aa: CASSESGSSYEQYF
len: 14; v_gene: TRBV19; j_gene: TRBJ2-7; abundance: .; d_gene: TRBD1; CDR3nt: TGTGCCAGTAGTTCCGGGACAGGGGCTTACGAGCAGTACTTC; CDR3aa: CASSSGTGAYEQYF
len: 16; v_gene: TRBV5-6; j_gene: TRBJ2-6; abundance: .; d_gene: .; CDR3nt: TGTGCCAGCAGCTTGTCAGGTTCCATTGGGGCCAACGTCCTGACTTTC; CDR3aa: CASSLSGSIGANVLTF
len: 13; v_gene: TRBV4-2; j_gene: TRBJ1-2; abundance: .; d_gene: .; CDR3nt: TGTGCCAGCAGCCAGGAGAACTACTATGGCTACACCTTC; CDR3aa: CASSQENYYGYTF
len: 13; v_gene: TRBV19; j_gene: TRBJ1-1; abundance: .; d_gene: .; CDR3nt: TGTGCCAGTATGCGGGGCGCATACACTGAAGCTTTCTTT; CDR3aa: CASMRGAYTEAFF
len: 15; v_gene: TRBV27; j_gene: TRBJ2-7; abundance: .; d_gene: .; CDR3nt: TGTGCCAGCAGTTTAGACAGGAGCCCCTCCTACGAGCAGTACTTC; CDR3aa: CASSLDRSPSYEQYF
len: 16; v_gene: TRBV27; j_gene: TRBJ2-1; abundance: once; d_gene: TRBD2; CDR3nt: TGTGCCAGCAGTGATTTGGGAAGACTAGCGGACAATGAGCAGTTCTTC; CDR3aa: CASSDLGRLADNEQFF
len: 16; v_gene: TRBV7-8; j_gene: TRBJ2-1; abundance: .; d_gene: .; CDR3nt: TGTGCCAGCAGCTCGCGATGGACTCGCGGAATGAATGAGCAGTTCTTC; CDR3aa: CASSSRWTRGMNEQFF
len: 15; v_gene: TRBV29-1; j_gene: TRBJ2-7; abundance: .; d_gene: TRBD2; CDR3nt: TGCAGCGTATCGGGAGGGCAGATCCCTTCCTACGAGCAGTACTTC; CDR3aa: CSVSGGQIPSYEQYF
len: 12; v_gene: TRBV7-9; j_gene: TRBJ1-1; abundance: .; d_gene: .; CDR3nt: TGTGCCAGCAGCCAGGGCAGGGAACAAGCTTTCTTT; CDR3aa: CASSQGREQAFF
len: 13; v_gene: TRBV15; j_gene: TRBJ2-7; abundance: .; d_gene: .; CDR3nt: TGTGCCACCAGCAGAGGGGAGTTCTACGAGCAGTACTTC; CDR3aa: CATSRGEFYEQYF
len: 13; v_gene: TRBV11-2; j_gene: TRBJ1-5; abundance: .; d_gene: .; CDR3nt: TGTGCCAGCAGCTTTGGTCCTCTGCGGCCCCAGCATTTT; CDR3aa: CASSFGPLRPQHF
len: 15; v_gene: TRBV7-9; j_gene: TRBJ2-2; abundance: once; d_gene: TRBD1; CDR3nt: TGTGCCAGCAGCTTAGTACAGGGGACCACCGGGGAGCTGTTTTTT; CDR3aa: CASSLVQGTTGELFF
len: 13; v_gene: TRBV19; j_gene: TRBJ2-7; abundance: .; d_gene: .; CDR3nt: TGTGCCAGTAGTATCTCACACGTCTACGAGCAGTACTTC; CDR3aa: CASSISHVYEQYF
len: 16; v_gene: TRBV4-1; j_gene: TRBJ2-1; abundance: .; d_gene: TRBD2; CDR3nt: TGCGCCAGCAGCCAATTCACTAGCGGGAGTGGCTATGAGCAGTTCTTC; CDR3aa: CASSQFTSGSGYEQFF
len: 15; v_gene: TRBV13; j_gene: TRBJ2-1; abundance: .; d_gene: TRBD2; CDR3nt: TGTGCCAGCAGCTGGGGGACTAGCCCGGTGGGTGAGCAGTTCTTC; CDR3aa: CASSWGTSPVGEQFF
len: 15; v_gene: TRBV28; j_gene: TRBJ1-5; abundance: .; d_gene: .; CDR3nt: TGTGCCAGCAGTTTAAAGGGGGGAGGCAATCAGCCCCAGCATTTT; CDR3aa: CASSLKGGGNQPQHF
len: 17; v_gene: TRBV29-1; j_gene: TRBJ2-1; abundance: .; d_gene: TRBD2; CDR3nt: TGCAGCGTTGAAGTTCGGCTAGCGGGAGGCACCTACAATGAGCAGTTCTTC; CDR3aa: CSVEVRLAGGTYNEQFF
len: 15; v_gene: TRBV4-1; j_gene: TRBJ2-5; abundance: .; d_gene: TRBD1; CDR3nt: TGCGCCAGCAGCCAAGATGTAGGGGGCGTTGAGACCCAGTACTTC; CDR3aa: CASSQDVGGVETQYF
len: 15; v_gene: TRBV29-1; j_gene: TRBJ2-1; abundance: .; d_gene: TRBD2; CDR3nt: TGCAGCGTTGTCGCGGGACTAGCGGTACAAAATGAGCAGTTCTTC; CDR3aa: CSVVAGLAVQNEQFF
len: 17; v_gene: TRBV5-1; j_gene: TRBJ1-1; abundance: .; d_gene: TRBD1; CDR3nt: TGCGCCAGCAGCCCACCGCGGACAGGGGGCTCGGAGACTGAAGCTTTCTTT; CDR3aa: CASSPPRTGGSETEAFF
len: 13; v_gene: TRBV28; j_gene: TRBJ1-2; abundance: once; d_gene: TRBD1; CDR3nt: TGTGCCAGCAGTTTTCAGACAGGGAATGGCTACACCTTC; CDR3aa: CASSFQTGNGYTF
len: 15; v_gene: TRBV6-6; j_gene: TRBJ2-7; abundance: .; d_gene: TRBD2; CDR3nt: TGTGCCAGCAGCCCCGAGAGCGGGAACTCCTACGAGCAGTACTTC; CDR3aa: CASSPESGNSYEQYF
len: 16; v_gene: TRBV2; j_gene: TRBJ1-2; abundance: few; d_gene: .; CDR3nt: TGTGCCAGCAGTTCGGTCCAAAACAGGCATTTGGATGGCTACACCTTC; CDR3aa: CASSSVQNRHLDGYTF
len: 14; v_gene: TRBV19; j_gene: TRBJ1-1; abundance: .; d_gene: .; CDR3nt: TGTGCCAGTACCCCAACAGGGCTGAACACTGAAGCTTTCTTT; CDR3aa: CASTPTGLNTEAFF
len: 15; v_gene: TRBV7-9; j_gene: TRBJ1-5; abundance: .; d_gene: .; CDR3nt: TGTGCCAGCAGCCCCGGCTGGTCGGCTAATCAGCCCCAGCATTTT; CDR3aa: CASSPGWSANQPQHF
len: 12; v_gene: TRBV7-9; j_gene: TRBJ2-1; abundance: .; d_gene: .; CDR3nt: TGTGCCAGCAGTCGAGGGGGCAATGAGCAGTTCTTC; CDR3aa: CASSRGGNEQFF
len: 21; v_gene: TRBV28; j_gene: TRBJ1-5; abundance: .; d_gene: .; CDR3nt: TGTGCCAGCAGTTTACGATCAGCCTGGATACCGGGGGGTTATAGCAATCAGCCCCAGCATTTT; CDR3aa: CASSLRSAWIPGGYSNQPQHF
len: 13; v_gene: TRBV30; j_gene: TRBJ1-2; abundance: .; d_gene: .; CDR3nt: TGTGCCTGCTGGGTCGCAGCTAACTATGGCTACACCTTC; CDR3aa: CACWVAANYGYTF
len: 13; v_gene: TRBV28; j_gene: TRBJ2-5; abundance: .; d_gene: TRBD1; CDR3nt: TGTGCCAGCAGTGGGACAGCACAAGAGACCCAGTACTTC; CDR3aa: CASSGTAQETQYF
len: 14; v_gene: TRBV28; j_gene: TRBJ1-1; abundance: .; d_gene: .; CDR3nt: TGTGCCAGCAGTTTGGTCCGGAGAGGCACTGAAGCTTTCTTT; CDR3aa: CASSLVRRGTEAFF
len: 15; v_gene: TRBV28; j_gene: TRBJ2-6; abundance: .; d_gene: .; CDR3nt: TGTGCCAGCAGCTTAGGGGGGCCTGGGGCCAACGTCCTGACTTTC; CDR3aa: CASSLGGPGANVLTF
len: 12; v_gene: TRBV6-6; j_gene: TRBJ1-2; abundance: .; d_gene: .; CDR3nt: TGTGCCAGCACAGGACAGCAATATGGCTACACCTTC; CDR3aa: CASTGQQYGYTF
len: 15; v_gene: TRBV5-4; j_gene: TRBJ2-7; abundance: .; d_gene: .; CDR3nt: TGTGCCAGCAGCCCGGGGACTGGGAGGCTTAACGAGCAGTACTTC; CDR3aa: CASSPGTGRLNEQYF
len: 13; v_gene: TRBV2; j_gene: TRBJ1-2; abundance: .; d_gene: TRBD1; CDR3nt: TGTGCCAGCACTGGACAGGGATCTCAGGGCTACACCTTC; CDR3aa: CASTGQGSQGYTF
len: 17; v_gene: TRBV2; j_gene: TRBJ2-2; abundance: .; d_gene: .; CDR3nt: TGTGCCAGCAGTTGGGCAAGGCGGGAAGGGGGCACCGGGGAGCTGTTTTTT; CDR3aa: CASSWARREGGTGELFF